This entry describes one TCR beta chain. The assay was immunoSEQ multiplex PCR, and TCRdb's table has in-frame clones only and misses some. The profile shows approximately 77,000 clones, around 90% of them singletons. The data originate from a study of OX40 agonist ivuxolimab in advanced cancers. Whole-study context: The patients received agonistic anti-OX40 (CD134) antibody ivuxolimab. Hepatocellular carcinoma, melanoma, renal cell or head and neck cancer was diagnosed in the dose-escalation patients.

The V segment lost 4 bases and the J segment 7 bases; nucleotides outside the gene matches: 12. The CDR3 has 15 residues. Germline CDR1 reads MDHEN; CDR2 reads SYDVKM. Source: CD4+ or CD8+ T cells sorted from blood, taken in a trial of the OX40 agonist ivuxolimab. The chain links TRBV28 to TRBJ2-7; 8 bases map to TRBD1. The sequence came from an adult with an advanced solid tumor such as melanoma, head and neck, liver or kidney cancer. For the CDR3, the DNA is TGTGCCAGCAGTTCAATCGGACAGGGCTCTCAAGAGCAGTACTTC. It encodes CASSSIGQGSQEQYF.